The rows below give T cell receptor beta chains drawn from one sample of a study of patients and donors after allogeneic stem cell transplantation. TCRdb processed the RT-PCR reads anew with MiXCR; each CDR3 protein has one entry. The data contain around 150,000 distinct CDR3 sequences, about 40% of them singletons. Source material: blood, either unsorted or a sorted T cell fraction (not recorded which). Source of these receptors: a human donor who was either an allogeneic HSCT recipient or a stem cell or donor lymphocyte infusion donor (not recorded which). It is not recorded whose cells these are; they may come from a transplant donor. The CDR3 runs from the conserved cysteine through the conserved F or W. The order of the fields is clone size, J gene, D gene, V gene, CDR3 protein, CDR3 DNA. D genes are given only for firm matches. Not all rows give a size; the values are once, few, many and, for expanded clones, a class.

abundance: few; j_gene: TRBJ1-5; d_gene: TRBD1; v_gene: TRBV2; CDR3aa: CASSAPPGTGDSNQPQHF; CDR3nt: TGTGCCAGCAGCGCCCCACCCGGGACAGGGGATAGCAATCAGCCCCAGCATTTT
abundance: .; j_gene: TRBJ1-2; d_gene: TRBD1; v_gene: TRBV27; CDR3aa: CASSFTQGANSYTF; CDR3nt: TGTGCCAGCAGTTTTACACAGGGGGCCAATAGCTACACCTTC
abundance: .; j_gene: TRBJ1-1; d_gene: TRBD1; v_gene: TRBV6-6; CDR3aa: CASSYSTLDRGAEAFF; CDR3nt: TGTGCCAGCAGTTACTCGACTCTCGACAGGGGGGCTGAAGCTTTCTTT
abundance: .; j_gene: TRBJ2-7; d_gene: TRBD1; v_gene: TRBV6-5; CDR3aa: CASSNGQGEQYF; CDR3nt: TGTGCCAGCAGTAACGGACAGGGCGAGCAGTACTTC
abundance: few; j_gene: TRBJ1-1; d_gene: .; v_gene: TRBV28; CDR3aa: CASSLQGVEAFF; CDR3nt: TGTGCCAGCAGTTTACAGGGCGTCGAAGCTTTCTTT
abundance: .; j_gene: TRBJ1-6; d_gene: .; v_gene: TRBV12-3/TRBV12-4; CDR3aa: CASRGGLYNSPLHF; CDR3nt: TGTGCCAGCAGAGGGGGTTTGTATAATTCACCCCTCCACTTT
abundance: few; j_gene: TRBJ2-5; d_gene: TRBD2; v_gene: TRBV12-3/TRBV12-4; CDR3aa: CASSLAISGGGETQYF; CDR3nt: TGTGCCAGCAGTTTAGCGATTAGCGGGGGAGGAGAGACCCAGTACTTC
abundance: few; j_gene: TRBJ1-5; d_gene: .; v_gene: TRBV15; CDR3aa: CATSSLDQPQHF; CDR3nt: TGTGCCACCAGCAGCCTCGATCAGCCCCAGCATTTT
abundance: few; j_gene: TRBJ1-2; d_gene: .; v_gene: TRBV20-1; CDR3aa: CSARDLSGAENYGYTF; CDR3nt: TGCAGTGCTAGAGATCTCTCAGGGGCCGAGAACTATGGCTACACCTTC
abundance: .; j_gene: TRBJ2-5; d_gene: .; v_gene: TRBV29-1; CDR3aa: CSVYPPGETQYF; CDR3nt: TGCAGCGTCTACCCACCGGGGGAGACCCAGTACTTC
abundance: few; j_gene: TRBJ1-5; d_gene: .; v_gene: TRBV6-6; CDR3aa: CASSYTRQVHHQPQHF; CDR3nt: TGTGCCAGCAGTTACACCAGACAGGTCCATCATCAGCCCCAGCATTTT
abundance: .; j_gene: TRBJ2-1; d_gene: TRBD1; v_gene: TRBV7-3; CDR3aa: CASSLGQDYNEQFF; CDR3nt: TGTGCCAGCAGCTTGGGACAGGACTACAATGAGCAGTTCTTC
abundance: .; j_gene: TRBJ1-6; d_gene: .; v_gene: TRBV20-1; CDR3aa: CSGSGNREVNSPLHF; CDR3nt: TGCAGTGGTAGTGGTAACAGGGAAGTGAATTCACCCCTCCACTTT
abundance: few; j_gene: TRBJ1-6; d_gene: .; v_gene: TRBV27; CDR3aa: CASSWGSSYNSPLHF; CDR3nt: TGTGCCAGCAGTTGGGGGAGCTCCTATAATTCACCCCTCCACTTT
abundance: .; j_gene: TRBJ2-5; d_gene: .; v_gene: TRBV4-2; CDR3aa: CASSQVWGSGETQYF; CDR3nt: TGTGCCAGCAGCCAAGTTTGGGGCTCCGGCGAGACCCAGTACTTC
abundance: .; j_gene: TRBJ1-1; d_gene: .; v_gene: TRBV12-3/TRBV12-4; CDR3aa: CASSALFRADTEAFF; CDR3nt: TGTGCCAGCAGTGCACTATTCAGAGCCGACACTGAAGCTTTCTTT
abundance: .; j_gene: TRBJ1-4; d_gene: .; v_gene: TRBV4-2; CDR3aa: CASSQDGGGSNEKLFF; CDR3nt: TGTGCCAGCAGCCAAGATGGGGGTGGTTCTAATGAAAAACTGTTTTTT
abundance: .; j_gene: TRBJ2-5; d_gene: TRBD1; v_gene: TRBV27; CDR3aa: CASSSGQVQETQYF; CDR3nt: TGTGCCAGCAGTTCGGGACAGGTACAAGAGACCCAGTACTTC
abundance: .; j_gene: TRBJ1-1; d_gene: .; v_gene: TRBV5-1; CDR3aa: CASRKGNEAFF; CDR3nt: TGCGCCAGCAGGAAAGGGAACGAAGCTTTCTTT
abundance: .; j_gene: TRBJ2-2; d_gene: TRBD1; v_gene: TRBV28; CDR3aa: CASTLGTGGYTGELFF; CDR3nt: TGTGCCAGCACCCTAGGGACAGGGGGTTACACCGGGGAGCTGTTTTTT
abundance: once; j_gene: TRBJ2-1; d_gene: TRBD2; v_gene: TRBV24-1; CDR3aa: CATSGRIAGGREAYNEQFF; CDR3nt: TGTGCCACCAGTGGAAGGATAGCGGGGGGCCGAGAGGCCTACAATGAGCAGTTCTTC
abundance: few; j_gene: TRBJ1-3; d_gene: .; v_gene: TRBV12-3/TRBV12-4; CDR3aa: CASPQPLSGNTIYF; CDR3nt: TGTGCCAGCCCCCAGCCTTTGTCTGGAAACACCATATATTTT
abundance: few; j_gene: TRBJ2-7; d_gene: .; v_gene: TRBV20-1; CDR3aa: CSHQRYPPLEQYF; CDR3nt: TGCAGCCACCAGCGATACCCGCCACTCGAGCAGTACTTC
abundance: few; j_gene: TRBJ1-1; d_gene: TRBD1; v_gene: TRBV14; CDR3aa: CASSQAIGPGGTEAFF; CDR3nt: TGTGCCAGCAGCCAAGCAATCGGTCCAGGGGGGACTGAAGCTTTCTTT
abundance: .; j_gene: TRBJ1-6; d_gene: TRBD1; v_gene: TRBV4-3; CDR3aa: CASSQDLRTGGSPLHF; CDR3nt: TGCGCCAGCAGCCAAGATTTGAGGACAGGGGGGTCACCCCTCCACTTT
abundance: few; j_gene: TRBJ1-2; d_gene: .; v_gene: TRBV29-1; CDR3aa: CSVEGRAPLNGDYGYTF; CDR3nt: TGCAGCGTTGAGGGGCGGGCACCCTTAAATGGCGACTATGGCTACACCTTC
abundance: .; j_gene: TRBJ2-1; d_gene: TRBD1; v_gene: TRBV20-1; CDR3aa: CSARRPPWDRSSYNEQFF; CDR3nt: TGCAGTGCTAGGCGTCCTCCGTGGGACAGAAGCTCCTACAATGAGCAGTTCTTC
abundance: few; j_gene: TRBJ1-2; d_gene: TRBD1; v_gene: TRBV12-3/TRBV12-4; CDR3aa: CASRLSGTDYGYTF; CDR3nt: TGTGCCAGCAGATTATCCGGGACAGACTATGGCTACACCTTC
abundance: .; j_gene: TRBJ1-6; d_gene: .; v_gene: TRBV15; CDR3aa: CATSRDFGGNSPLHF; CDR3nt: TGTGCCACCAGCAGAGATTTTGGGGGAAATTCACCCCTCCACTTT
abundance: .; j_gene: TRBJ1-6; d_gene: TRBD1; v_gene: TRBV28; CDR3aa: CASRTGQGTSPLHF; CDR3nt: TGTGCCAGCAGGACGGGACAGGGGACCTCACCCCTCCACTTT
abundance: .; j_gene: TRBJ1-5; d_gene: .; v_gene: TRBV12-3/TRBV12-4; CDR3aa: CASSLQHSNQPQHF; CDR3nt: TGTGCCAGCAGTTTACAACATAGCAATCAGCCCCAGCATTTT
abundance: .; j_gene: TRBJ2-2; d_gene: .; v_gene: TRBV12-3/TRBV12-4; CDR3aa: CASSLRVGAGELFF; CDR3nt: TGTGCCAGCAGTTTGAGGGTTGGGGCCGGGGAGCTGTTTTTT
abundance: .; j_gene: TRBJ1-1; d_gene: .; v_gene: TRBV20-1; CDR3aa: CSALQGSAFF; CDR3nt: TGCAGTGCTTTACAGGGATCGGCTTTCTTT
abundance: .; j_gene: TRBJ1-6; d_gene: .; v_gene: TRBV7-3; CDR3aa: CASSWWEALHF; CDR3nt: TGTGCCAGCAGCTGGTGGGAAGCCCTCCACTTT
abundance: .; j_gene: TRBJ2-4; d_gene: .; v_gene: TRBV28; CDR3aa: CASSLAQGMGAKNIQYF; CDR3nt: TGTGCCAGCAGTTTGGCGCAGGGAATGGGGGCCAAAAACATTCAGTACTTC
abundance: .; j_gene: TRBJ2-3; d_gene: .; v_gene: TRBV6-6; CDR3aa: CASTLRGLITDTQYF; CDR3nt: TGTGCCAGCACTCTCCGGGGTTTAATCACAGATACGCAGTATTTT
abundance: .; j_gene: TRBJ2-5; d_gene: TRBD1; v_gene: TRBV5-5; CDR3aa: CASSRQGNQETQYF; CDR3nt: TGTGCCAGCAGCAGACAGGGTAACCAAGAGACCCAGTACTTC
abundance: few; j_gene: TRBJ1-1; d_gene: .; v_gene: TRBV6-5; CDR3aa: CASSYGSLRSEAFF; CDR3nt: TGTGCCAGCAGTTACGGGTCCCTTCGGAGTGAAGCTTTCTTT
abundance: few; j_gene: TRBJ1-4; d_gene: .; v_gene: TRBV27; CDR3aa: CASSSGQSTNEKLFF; CDR3nt: TGTGCCAGCAGTTCCGGGCAATCAACTAATGAAAAACTGTTTTTT
abundance: .; j_gene: TRBJ1-2; d_gene: TRBD1; v_gene: TRBV3-1; CDR3aa: CASSLADRASNYGYTF; CDR3nt: TGTGCCAGCAGCCTCGCGGACAGGGCCTCTAACTATGGCTACACCTTC
abundance: .; j_gene: TRBJ1-1; d_gene: TRBD1; v_gene: TRBV29-1; CDR3aa: CSVDREGSTEAFF; CDR3nt: TGCAGCGTGGACAGGGAAGGGAGCACTGAAGCTTTCTTT
abundance: .; j_gene: TRBJ1-1; d_gene: .; v_gene: TRBV29-1; CDR3aa: CSVVSRALNTEAFF; CDR3nt: TGCAGCGTTGTGAGCAGGGCCTTAAACACTGAAGCTTTCTTT
abundance: few; j_gene: TRBJ1-4; d_gene: .; v_gene: TRBV28; CDR3aa: CASSLAEPNEKLFF; CDR3nt: TGTGCCAGCAGTCTGGCGGAACCTAATGAAAAACTGTTTTTT
abundance: .; j_gene: TRBJ1-5; d_gene: .; v_gene: TRBV7-9; CDR3aa: CASRRGHQPQHF; CDR3nt: TGTGCCAGCAGGAGGGGTCATCAGCCCCAGCATTTT
abundance: .; j_gene: TRBJ1-4; d_gene: .; v_gene: TRBV20-1; CDR3aa: CSARADGGKLFF; CDR3nt: TGCAGTGCGCGGGCAGATGGTGGAAAACTGTTTTTT
abundance: .; j_gene: TRBJ1-5; d_gene: .; v_gene: TRBV6-5; CDR3aa: CASGSRAADQPQHF; CDR3nt: TGTGCCAGCGGCTCCAGGGCGGCCGATCAGCCCCAGCATTTT
abundance: .; j_gene: TRBJ1-5; d_gene: .; v_gene: TRBV27; CDR3aa: CASRWKGNGNQPQHF; CDR3nt: TGTGCCAGCCGCTGGAAGGGTAACGGCAATCAGCCCCAGCATTTT
abundance: .; j_gene: TRBJ1-5; d_gene: .; v_gene: TRBV12-3/TRBV12-4; CDR3aa: CASSLEGRQPQHF; CDR3nt: TGTGCCAGCAGTTTAGAGGGGCGGCAGCCCCAGCATTTT
abundance: few; j_gene: TRBJ1-2; d_gene: TRBD1; v_gene: TRBV12-3/TRBV12-4; CDR3aa: CASSHDRVNYGYTF; CDR3nt: TGTGCCAGCAGTCACGACAGGGTGAACTATGGCTACACCTTC
abundance: .; j_gene: TRBJ2-3; d_gene: .; v_gene: TRBV28; CDR3aa: CASSFLAADTQYF; CDR3nt: TGTGCCAGCAGTTTCCTTGCGGCAGATACGCAGTATTTT
abundance: .; j_gene: TRBJ2-2; d_gene: .; v_gene: TRBV6-1; CDR3aa: CASSPYSTGELFF; CDR3nt: TGTGCCAGCAGTCCCTATTCGACCGGGGAGCTGTTTTTT
abundance: few; j_gene: TRBJ1-2; d_gene: .; v_gene: TRBV27; CDR3aa: CASSLSRPREGGYTF; CDR3nt: TGTGCCAGCAGTTTATCGAGGCCGCGGGAGGGTGGCTACACCTTC
abundance: .; j_gene: TRBJ2-6; d_gene: .; v_gene: TRBV12-3/TRBV12-4; CDR3aa: CASSPFDRGANVLTF; CDR3nt: TGTGCCAGCAGCCCCTTCGACCGGGGGGCCAACGTCCTGACTTTC
abundance: .; j_gene: TRBJ1-3; d_gene: .; v_gene: TRBV6-6; CDR3aa: CASSSPGQGNFGNTIYF; CDR3nt: TGTGCCAGCAGCAGTCCGGGACAAGGAAACTTTGGAAACACCATATATTTT
abundance: .; j_gene: TRBJ2-2; d_gene: .; v_gene: TRBV5-1; CDR3aa: CASSPQGYGTGELFF; CDR3nt: TGCGCCAGCAGCCCCCAGGGGTACGGCACCGGGGAGCTGTTTTTT
abundance: few; j_gene: TRBJ1-5; d_gene: .; v_gene: TRBV3-1; CDR3aa: CASSQEGRDNQPQHF; CDR3nt: TGTGCCAGCAGCCAAGAAGGACGGGACAATCAGCCCCAGCATTTT
abundance: .; j_gene: TRBJ1-3; d_gene: .; v_gene: TRBV7-2; CDR3aa: CASSLQGPSGNTIYF; CDR3nt: TGTGCCAGCAGCCTTCAGGGGCCCTCTGGAAACACCATATATTTT